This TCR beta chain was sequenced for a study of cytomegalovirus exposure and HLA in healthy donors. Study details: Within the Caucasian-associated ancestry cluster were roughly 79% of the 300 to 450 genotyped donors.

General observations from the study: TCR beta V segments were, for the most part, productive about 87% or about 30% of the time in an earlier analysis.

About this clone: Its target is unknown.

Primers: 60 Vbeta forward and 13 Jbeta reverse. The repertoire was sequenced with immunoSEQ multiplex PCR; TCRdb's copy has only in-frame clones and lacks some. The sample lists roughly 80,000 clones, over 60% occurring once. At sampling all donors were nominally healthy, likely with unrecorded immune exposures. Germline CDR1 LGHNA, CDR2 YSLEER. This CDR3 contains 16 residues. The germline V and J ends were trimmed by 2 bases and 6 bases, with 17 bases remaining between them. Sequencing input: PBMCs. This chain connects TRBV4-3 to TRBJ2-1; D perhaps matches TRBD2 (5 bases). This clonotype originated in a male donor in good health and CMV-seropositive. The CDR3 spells CASSQYERGGSNEQFF. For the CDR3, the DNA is TGCGCCAGCAGCCAATACGAGCGTGGTGGGAGCAATGAGCAGTTCTTC.